These 27 T cell receptor beta chains originate from one sample sequenced in a study of blood T cells in healthy people across ages. The use of a sample-barcoded 5' primer and a J-beta primer mix characterized a second PCR of about 7 to 12 cycles. From the 5' RACE reads, TCRdb called clonotypes with MiXCR, one entry per CDR3 protein. Of 800,000 to 1,000,000 distinct CDR3 sequences listed, around 49% were seen once; the top ten hold around an eighth. Sequencing was performed on blood. All receptors come from a man aged 25 to 40 in good health.

The chain recombines TRBV4-3 with TRBJ2-1, with TRBD2 identical over 8 bases. CDR1 and CDR2 (germline): LGHNA, YSLEER. The CDR3 runs 17 residues. V was pared by 3 bases and J by 0 bases, with 7 bases of the junction left unmatched. The chain's CDR3 is CASSHPPGLDSYNEQFF. CDR3 nucleotide sequence: TGCGCCAGCAGCCACCCACCGGGACTAGACTCCTACAATGAGCAGTTCTTC.

As concerns this clonotype: One base away lies a much larger clone, so this may be a sequencing read error. This sequence joins TRBV5-1 and TRBJ2-7; TRBD1 aligns across 8 bases. Germline V CDR1 and CDR2: SGHRS, YFSETQ. The CDR3 is 15 amino acids. CDR3 loop: CASRTGQGRTYERYF. The CDR3 DNA is TGCGCCAGCCGAACTGGACAGGGACGAACCTACGAGCGGTACTTC.

This clonotype has a handful of counts. The chain couples TRBV9 to TRBJ1-4, with TRBD1 identical over 7 bases. The CDR3 consists of 15 residues. CDR1 and CDR2 from the germline V gene are SGDLS and YYNGEE. Unmatched junction bases numbered 10, after V lost 3 bases and J lost 8 bases. CDR3 amino acids: CASSEEGARGEKLFF. The CDR3 nucleotides are TGTGCCAGCAGCGAGGAGGGGGCGCGAGGGGAAAAACTGTTTTTT. Full variable domain (rest looked up from reference TRBV9 and TRBJ1-4): DSGVTQTPKHLITATGQRVTLRCSPRSGDLSVYWYQQSLDQGLQFLIQYYNGEERAKGNILERFSAQQFPDLHSELNLSSLELGDSALYFCASSEEGARGEKLFFGSGTQLSVL.

As for this clonotype: A much bigger clone sits one base away, suggesting this may be a read error. The chain uses TRBV21-1 and TRBJ1-1; the table calls TRBD1, which could not be checked here. TRBV21-1 is a pseudogene locus. This CDR3 region has 16 residues. The CDR3 nucleotides are TGTGCCAGCAGCAAGGGAGAGGAGGGGCCGTTCACTGAAGCTTTCTTT. Amino acids: CASSKGEEGPFTEAFF.

This rearrangement joins TRBV3-1 to TRBJ2-3; D is undetermined. Per germline, CDR1 LGHDT and CDR2 YNNKEL (reference sequence). The CDR3 consists of 12 residues. Trimming took 0 bases from V and 6 from J, leaving 4 bases between them. In DNA, the CDR3 is TGTGCCAGCAGCCAAGAACTGGATACGCAGTATTTT. Its protein is CASSQELDTQYF.

This clonotype was seen a few times. V usage is TRBV4-1 and J usage is TRBJ2-7; 7 bases agree with TRBD2. The J segment lost 3 bases and the V segment lost 4 bases, leaving 9 bases of the junction unmatched. Looked up from germline, CDR1 is MGHRA and CDR2 is YSYEKL. CDR3 length: 15 residues. CDR3 DNA: TGCGCCAGCAGCCCCGGGGAGGGCAGGGTCTACGAGCAGTACTTC. Amino acid sequence: CASSPGEGRVYEQYF.

The chain couples TRBV12-3 or TRBV12-4 to TRBJ2-5; D tentatively fits TRBD1 or TRBD2 (5 bases each). The germline V and J ends were trimmed by 5 bases and 4 bases, with 14 bases remaining between them. The CDR3 extends over 14 amino acids. CDR3 residues: CASSPQDGGETQYF. DNA of the CDR3: TGTGCCAGCAGTCCACAGGATGGGGGAGAGACCCAGTACTTC.

This clonotype was counted only a few times. The J gene is TRBJ2-7, the V gene TRBV20-1; weak D call: TRBD2 (6 bases). Trimming left V 3 bases short and J 5 bases short, with 17 bases between. There are 14 residues in the CDR3. From germline, CDR1 is DFQATT and CDR2 SNEGSKA (reference sequence). CDR3 region: CSASRLGERDEQYF. The CDR3 DNA sequence: TGCAGTGCTAGCAGACTAGGGGAAAGGGACGAGCAGTACTTC.

This clonotype was detected only a few times. V and J are TRBV3-1 and TRBJ1-5; 7 nucleotides agree with TRBD1. This CDR3 spans 19 amino acids. Germline values: CDR1 LGHDT, CDR2 YNNKEL (reference sequence). V trimming: 0 bases; J trimming: 7 bases; junction bases outside the gene matches: 18. CDR3 region: CASSQDLFVAGQPRQPQHF. CDR3 DNA sequence: TGTGCCAGCAGCCAAGACCTTTTCGTGGCGGGACAGCCGCGGCAGCCCCAGCATTTT.

The V call is TRBV20-1, the J call TRBJ1-2; 9 bases fit TRBD1. The germline V gene encodes CDR1 DFQATT and CDR2 SNEGSKA (reference sequence). The CDR3 loop spans 15 amino acids. With V trimmed by 6 bases and J by 0 bases, 8 bases remained unmatched. CDR3 sequence: CSATGQGKANYGYTF. The CDR3 nucleotides are TGCAGTGCCACGGGACAGGGAAAAGCTAACTATGGCTACACCTTC.

This clonotype occurred a few times. This chain links TRBV7-9 with TRBJ2-5, with TRBD2 matching over 13 bases. The CDR3 has 18 amino acids. CDR1 is SEHNR, CDR2 FQNEAQ, per germline (reference sequence). Trimming cost V 4 bases and J 0 bases; bases outside gene matches: 8. CDR3 protein: CASSSPGLAGIDQETQYF. The CDR3 DNA reads TGTGCCAGCAGCTCACCGGGACTAGCGGGAATCGACCAAGAGACCCAGTACTTC.

This chain connects TRBV20-1 to TRBJ2-7; the match to TRBD2 covers 12 bases. This CDR3 region has 14 residues. Germline CDR1 and CDR2: DFQATT and SNEGSKA (reference sequence). The V segment lost 3 bases and the J segment 10 bases; nucleotides outside the gene matches: 10. CDR3 residues: CSASLAGGFGAQYF. The CDR3 bases are TGCAGTGCTAGCCTAGCGGGGGGGTTTGGGGCCCAGTACTTC.

The chain links TRBV27 to TRBJ1-2, with TRBD1 matching 7 bases. The germline gives CDR1 MNHEY, CDR2 SMNVEV (reference sequence). Losses at the gene ends were 8 bases for V and 6 bases for J; bases not matched to a gene: 9. CDR3 length: 13 residues. CDR3 nucleotide sequence: TGTGCCAGCGGAGACAGGGACTCTCATGGCTACACCTTC. Amino acid sequence: CASGDRDSHGYTF.

This clonotype was counted only a few times. The chain carries TRBV7-2 and TRBJ1-6; 9 nucleotides line up with TRBD1. Germline CDR1 reads SGHTA; CDR2 reads FQGNSA. V was clipped by 5 bases and J by 5 bases; unmatched bases: 7. The CDR3 is 16 residues long. This chain's CDR3 is CASSTRRDRDNSPLHF. The DNA of the CDR3 is TGTGCCAGCAGCACACGCAGGGACAGGGATAATTCACCCCTCCACTTT.

The table lists this clonotype with a few counts. V usage is TRBV4-2 and J usage is TRBJ2-1; D is ambiguous. Germline V gives CDR1 LGHNA, CDR2 YNFKEQ. V shed 1 base and J shed 4 bases, with 8 bases lying between them. The CDR3 sequence is 14 residues long. DNA for the CDR3: TGTGCCAGCAGCCAAGCTAACCAGTACAATGAGCAGTTCTTC. Protein sequence: CASSQANQYNEQFF.

The chain links TRBV12-3 or TRBV12-4 to TRBJ2-3; tentative D call: TRBD1 (6 bases). This CDR3 is built from 14 residues. Deletions cut 1 base from V and 6 bases from J, with 11 bases between. CDR3 coding DNA: TGTGCCAGCAGTTTAGGACAGGTCCCCGATACGCAGTATTTT. Its protein product is CASSLGQVPDTQYF.

The table lists this clonotype with many counts. The gene calls are TRBV7-2 and TRBJ2-1; possibly TRBD1 for D (6 bases). This CDR3 region has 14 residues. Germline-derived CDR1 and CDR2 are SGHTA and FQGNSA. The CDR3 bases are TGTGCAGTAACCCAGGGGATGACCTACAATGAGCAGTTCTTC. Translation: CAVTQGMTYNEQFF.

The table lists this clonotype with many counts. This chain joins TRBV18 and TRBJ2-5; no definite D call. CDR1 KGHSH and CDR2 LQKENI come from the germline V gene. This CDR3 has 13 residues. V shed 8 bases and J shed 3 bases, with 13 bases lying between them. CDR3 sequence (DNA): TGTGCCAGCCCTGTAGCTGCTAAAGAGACCCAGTACTTC. Protein sequence: CASPVAAKETQYF.

V gene TRBV10-3 combines with J gene TRBJ2-2; TRBD1 is a possible D gene (6 bases). V lost 4 bases, J lost 1 base, and 10 bases lay in between. From germline, CDR1 is ENHRY and CDR2 SYGVKD. This CDR3 has 15 amino acids. CDR3 amino acids: CAISVETGNTGELFF. CDR3 in DNA: TGTGCCATCAGTGTTGAGACAGGGAACACCGGGGAGCTGTTTTTT.

This clonotype was counted many times. V usage is TRBV6-1 and J usage is TRBJ2-1, with D tentatively TRBD1 or TRBD2 (5 bases each). This CDR3 has 14 amino acids. Trimming took off 7 bases at V and 3 bases at J, with 13 bases between the two ends. CDR1 is MNHNS and CDR2 is SASEGT in the germline V gene. The CDR3 sequence is CASNRGGNYNEQFF. The DNA of the CDR3 is TGTGCCAGCAATCGGGGCGGAAACTACAATGAGCAGTTCTTC.

This clonotype was detected only once. The V gene is TRBV20-1, the J gene TRBJ2-3; 7 nucleotides agree with TRBD2. Germline CDR1 DFQATT, CDR2 SNEGSKA (reference sequence). This CDR3 spans 12 amino acids. With V trimmed by 5 bases and J by 2 bases, 1 base remained unmatched. The CDR3 loop reads CSAGTNTDTQYF. DNA of the CDR3: TGCAGTGCTGGGACTAACACAGATACGCAGTATTTT.

This clonotype has a handful of counts. The chain recombines TRBV7-8 with TRBJ2-3; TRBD1 matches at 9 bases. Trimming at V came to 5 bases and at J to 2 bases, leaving 17 bases not matched to a gene. Germline CDR1 is SGHVS and CDR2 is FQNEAQ. The CDR3 runs to 19 residues. CDR3 loop: CASSQPTGGLPGFTDTQYF. The DNA for the CDR3 is TGTGCCAGCAGCCAACCAACAGGGGGCTTACCGGGTTTCACAGATACGCAGTATTTT.

The V and J genes are TRBV5-6 and TRBJ2-1; TRBD2 matches 7 bases. With V trimmed by 0 bases and J by 2 bases, 11 bases remained unmatched. Germline lookup yields CDR1 SGHDT and CDR2 YYEEEE. The CDR3 has 18 residues. CDR3 sequence reads: CASSLVRGAGLAYNEQFF. The CDR3 nucleotides read TGTGCCAGCAGCTTGGTTCGGGGAGCGGGGCTGGCCTACAATGAGCAGTTCTTC. Full variable domain (rest looked up from reference TRBV5-6 and TRBJ2-1): DAGVTQSPTHLIKTRGQQVTLRCSPKSGHDTVSWYQQALGQGPQFIFQYYEEEERQRGNFPDRFSGHQFPNYSSELNVNALLLGDSALYLCASSLVRGAGLAYNEQFFGPGTRLTVL.

The chain has TRBV30 and TRBJ2-1; D perhaps matches TRBD1 (6 bases). The CDR3 contains 11 residues. V was clipped by 0 bases and J by 12 bases, with 9 bases between them. CDR1 and CDR2 from the germline V gene are GTSNPN and SVGIG (reference sequence). CDR3 loop: CAWSVGGVQFF. In nucleotides, the CDR3 is TGTGCCTGGAGTGTTGGGGGCGTGCAGTTCTTC.

This clonotype turned up a few times. The genes are TRBV3-1 and TRBJ2-7; no firm D call. With 2 bases removed from V and 5 bases from J, the gap between germline ends came to 13 bases. The germline V gene has CDR1 LGHDT and CDR2 YNNKEL (reference sequence). This CDR3 is built from 14 residues. CDR3 in DNA: TGTGCCAGCAGCCAAAGCAAGACGGCCGACGAGCAGTACTTC. As protein: CASSQSKTADEQYF.

The V and J genes are TRBV13 and TRBJ1-2; TRBD1 matches at 7 bases. CDR1 and CDR2 (germline): PRHDT, FYEKMQ (reference sequence). V was clipped by 5 bases and J by 0 bases; unmatched bases: 9. CDR3 length: 16 amino acids. The CDR3 region has the DNA TGTGCCAGCAGCCAGGGAGGGGGCCAAGCTAACTATGGCTACACCTTC. Translation: CASSQGGGQANYGYTF.

This chain uses TRBV6-2 or TRBV6-3 with TRBJ1-5; D not certain. The CDR3 loop spans 14 amino acids. Germline assignment: CDR1 MNHEY and CDR2 SVGEGT. V lost 6 bases, J lost 1 base, and 10 bases lay in between. The CDR3 loop reads CASSFGYSNQPQHF. In DNA, the CDR3 is TGTGCCAGCAGCTTTGGCTACAGCAATCAGCCCCAGCATTTT.